This TCR beta chain was recovered during a study of T cell changes during pregnancy in multiple sclerosis (dated by TCRdb to the late 2010s). A note on the overall study: The study examined how the T cell repertoire changed over the course of pregnancy in women with multiple sclerosis.

The method behind the library was the immunoSEQ multiplex PCR assay. Imported from immuneACCESS, the table was reduced by TCRdb to in-frame sequences with V and J called. These copies leave out some clones; in studies compared against another copy, an unresolved V gene accounts for under half, and the cause of the remainder is not known. Here the sample has tens of thousands of clones; 90% to 95% occur a single time. The ten biggest clones cover 0.65% to 0.95% of the sample. Sequences MGHRA (CDR1) and YSYEKL (CDR2) are obtained from the germline V gene. Taken from cysteine to phenylalanine, the CDR3 has 17 residues. Just the 51-base CDR3 DNA is kept, in frame starting at base 1. Trimming at the junction amounts to 4 bases on V and 4 bases on J, and the germline ends lie 19 bases apart. About this clone: Its antigen remains unidentified. No much larger clone is present one base from it, and per-base qualities are unavailable.

The chain employs TRBV4-1 and TRBJ1-4, with the D gene uncertain. The receptor was derived from a female donor with multiple sclerosis, enrolled in a pregnancy study. This sample comprised peripheral blood, obtained in the third trimester of pregnancy. The DNA reads as follows: TGCGCCAGCAGCCTAACGAGCGGGGATTTTCTTAATGAAAAACTGTTTTTT. This yields the protein CASSLTSGDFLNEKLFF.